This TCR beta chain was sequenced for a study of blood T cells in healthy people across ages. Overall study findings and caveats: Per million T cells, the diversity of TCR beta decreased roughly linearly as age advanced. Both higher diversity and more naive CD4+ cells marked long-lived donors when set against aged donors. A strong correlation was found between TCR beta diversity and the percentage of naive T cells.

The trim removed 3 bases at V and 6 bases at J, leaving 14 bases unmatched. The CDR3 totals 16 residues. Germline CDR1 and CDR2: LGHDT and YNNKEL (reference sequence). It was with a sample-barcoded 5' primer and a J-beta primer mix that a second PCR of roughly 7 to 12 cycles was run. One entry per CDR3 protein results from TCRdb running MiXCR on the 5' RACE reads. The table lists hundreds of thousands of distinct CDR3 sequences, approximately 40% of them singletons. Remarks on this clonotype: Its antigen is not identified.

The sequence came from an elderly man in good health. Sequences were obtained from blood. The chain employs TRBV3-1 and TRBJ2-7; 7 bases align to TRBD1. The CDR3 DNA is TGTGCCAGCAGCCAGAGATCCGGGACAGCTGGTGGCGAGCAGTACTTC. Its translation is CASSQRSGTAGGEQYF.